Many counts were recorded for the clone carrying this TCR beta chain. Its antigen is still unknown. The sample comes from a study of T cells in Graves' hyperthyroidism and ophthalmopathy. Findings and caveats of the study: The majority of expanded thyroid clonotypes above 0.001 also appeared in blood.

CDR1 is MNHEY and CDR2 is SVGEGT in the germline V gene. The ends lost 4 bases at V and 2 bases at J; junction bases unmatched: 5. The CDR3 consists of 16 residues. This sample holds PBMCs from around 9.9 ml fresh peripheral blood. There were TCR beta CDR3 regions amplified from RNA transcripts. Carried out on the TCR CDR3, a first-round RT-PCR used the HTBI primer set. TCRdb analysed the multiplex PCR reads with MiXCR anew, one entry per CDR3 protein. Of hundreds of thousands of distinct CDR3 sequences listed, around 24% are singletons. The specimen was blood. This receptor was identified in a woman under 40 with Graves' ophthalmopathy. The chain recombines TRBV6-2 or TRBV6-3 with TRBJ2-7, with 13 bases that match TRBD2. The CDR3 sequence is CASSSLTSGGPYEQYF. The CDR3 nucleotides are TGTGCCAGCAGTTCACTGACTAGCGGGGGGCCCTACGAGCAGTACTTC.